These 19 T cell receptor beta chains were sequenced from one sample in a study of control samples from healthy donors and cancer patients. Here immunoSEQ multiplex PCR was the method, and the copy in TCRdb shows in-frame clones only, minus some. The data hold about 100,000 clones, with around nine tenths observed a single time. The sequenced sample was blood. These receptors originate from a man aged 25 to 40 in good health.

The chain recombines TRBV5-1 with TRBJ2-5; no clear D gene. Trimming pared 2 bases from V and 3 bases from J, leaving 17 bases between. The germline V gene has CDR1 SGHRS and CDR2 YFSETQ. CDR3 length: 16 amino acids. The CDR3 loop is CASSFHLGSIKETQYF. DNA of the CDR3: TGCGCCAGCAGCTTTCATCTTGGGTCCATAAAAGAGACCCAGTACTTC.

This chain links TRBV14 with TRBJ2-2, with TRBD2 matching 8 bases. The junction had 9 bases not matched to a gene; V was cut back by 0 bases and J by 0 bases. CDR3 length equals 19 residues. Germline loops: CDR1 SGHDN, CDR2 FVKESK. CDR3 DNA: TGTGCCAGCAGCCAAGATGTGAGAGCGGGAGAAGCGAACACCGGGGAGCTGTTTTTT. Its translation is CASSQDVRAGEANTGELFF.

The rearrangement uses TRBV19 and TRBJ2-7; 8 bases align to TRBD2. CDR3 length: 13 residues. V shed 5 bases, J shed 4 bases, and the junction held 4 bases outside the gene matches. Germline V gene sequence: CDR1 LNHDA, CDR2 SQIVND (reference sequence). CDR3 sequence reads: CASSGPGGYEQYF. The DNA for the CDR3 is TGTGCCAGTAGTGGGCCGGGAGGGTACGAGCAGTACTTC.

The gene calls are TRBV5-4 and TRBJ1-2; D is unclear. Trimming shortened V by 3 bases and J by 4 bases, and 10 bases separated the two germline ends. CDR3 length: 13 amino acids. CDR1 and CDR2 from the germline V gene are SGHNT and YYREEE (reference sequence). CDR3 nucleotide sequence: TGTGCCAGCAGCTCCATGGGCGGCTATGGCTACACCTTC. Residues: CASSSMGGYGYTF.

The CDR3: CASSVGRPSLRQKGTDTQYF. The DNA for the CDR3 is TGTGCCAGCAGTGTGGGGCGGCCTAGTCTCAGGCAGAAGGGCACAGATACGCAGTATTTT. V is TRBV2 and J is TRBJ2-3, with D maybe TRBD1 (5 bases). CDR1 is SNHLY and CDR2 is FYNNEI in the germline V gene. The CDR3 runs to 20 residues. V was trimmed by 4 bases and J by 1 base, leaving 27 bases between them.

CDR3 coding DNA: TGTGCCAGTAGTATCAACACAAGACAGGGGGTGAACACTGAAGCTTTCTTT. Its protein product is CASSINTRQGVNTEAFF. The chain employs TRBV19 and TRBJ1-1, with TRBD1 matching 9 bases. CDR1 is LNHDA and CDR2 is SQIVND in the germline V gene (reference sequence). CDR3 length equals 17 residues. V trimming: 3 bases; J trimming: 0 bases; junction bases outside the gene matches: 8.

The rearrangement joins TRBV7-2 to TRBJ2-2, with 9 nucleotides matching TRBD2. The length of the CDR3 is 14 residues. Germline CDR1 is SGHTA and CDR2 is FQGNSA. V was pared by 6 bases and J by 6 bases, with 5 bases of the junction left unmatched. The CDR3 region is CASRAGGTSGELFF. CDR3 DNA: TGTGCCAGCAGGGCGGGAGGGACTTCCGGGGAGCTGTTTTTT.

The chain employs TRBV4-1 and TRBJ2-6; D is unresolved. There are 14 residues in the CDR3. V gave up 2 bases and J gave up 12 bases, with 14 bases separating them. The germline V gene encodes CDR1 MGHRA and CDR2 YSYEKL. The CDR3 sequence is CASSQNQVTTVLTF. CDR3 nucleotide sequence: TGCGCCAGCAGCCAAAATCAGGTTACTACCGTCCTGACTTTC.

The chain couples TRBV7-6 to TRBJ2-5; 7 nucleotides agree with TRBD2. The J segment lost 4 bases and the V segment lost 3 bases, leaving 5 bases of the junction unmatched. The CDR3 totals 14 residues. The germline gives CDR1 SGHVS, CDR2 FNYEAQ. This CDR3 is CASSFGGSGETQYF. The CDR3 nucleotides read TGTGCCAGCAGCTTCGGCGGGAGCGGAGAGACCCAGTACTTC. Looking up the rest from reference TRBV7-6 and TRBJ2-5 gives the full variable domain: GAGVSQSPRYKVTKRGQDVALRCDPISGHVSLYWYRQALGQGPEFLTYFNYEAQQDKSGLPNDRFSAERPEGSISTLTIQRTEQRDSAMYRCASSFGGSGETQYFGPGTRLLVL.

The chain has TRBV19 and TRBJ1-2; tentative D call: TRBD1 (5 bases). Per germline, CDR1 LNHDA and CDR2 SQIVND (reference sequence). The CDR3 has 13 amino acids. The germline V and J ends were trimmed by 1 base and 3 bases, with 6 bases remaining between them. CDR3 sequence reads: CASSIAGDYGYTF. CDR3 DNA sequence: TGTGCCAGTAGTATAGCGGGGGACTATGGCTACACCTTC.

This clone was picked up a small number of times. The genes are TRBV7-9 and TRBJ1-2, with D possibly matching TRBD1 (5 bases). This CDR3 has 13 residues. From germline, CDR1 is SEHNR and CDR2 FQNEAQ (reference sequence). The V end was cut by 5 bases, the J end by 0 bases, with 7 bases between. DNA for the CDR3: TGTGCCAGCAGCCCGGACACTAACTATGGCTACACCTTC. It encodes CASSPDTNYGYTF.

The V call is TRBV14, the J call TRBJ1-2; TRBD1 might be the D (5 bases). The CDR3 runs to 12 residues. V gave up 4 bases and J gave up 8 bases, with 11 bases separating them. CDR1 is SGHDN, CDR2 FVKESK, per germline. CDR3 sequence: CASSPDSGGYTF. The DNA of the CDR3 is TGTGCCAGCAGCCCTGACAGTGGCGGCTACACCTTC.

The chain recombines TRBV29-1 with TRBJ1-2; 7 positions agree with TRBD1. Per germline, CDR1 SQVTM and CDR2 ANQGSEA. The V segment lost 7 bases and the J segment 5 bases; nucleotides outside the gene matches: 10. The CDR3 has 13 amino acids. The CDR3: CSASVGDRYGYTF. The CDR3 DNA follows: TGCAGCGCATCGGTGGGGGACAGATATGGCTACACCTTC.

The table lists this clone with a few counts. The genes are TRBV2 and TRBJ1-6, with 7 bases lining up with TRBD1. Germline V gene sequence: CDR1 SNHLY, CDR2 FYNNEI. V lost 5 bases and J lost 6; bases outside the gene matches: 4. The CDR3 has 14 amino acids. The CDR3 sequence: CASSWTGSNSPLHF. The CDR3 DNA sequence: TGTGCCAGCAGTTGGACAGGAAGTAATTCACCCCTCCACTTT.

The chain employs TRBV30 and TRBJ1-5; D ambiguous. CDR1 is GTSNPN and CDR2 is SVGIG in the germline V gene (reference sequence). Trimming pared 2 bases from V and 4 bases from J, leaving 9 bases between. CDR3 length: 13 amino acids. Written as DNA, the CDR3 is TGTGCCTGGAGTATCTCGTTAAATCAGCCCCAGCATTTT. As protein: CAWSISLNQPQHF.

This clone has more than one count but fewer than ten. The chain joins TRBV6-9 to TRBJ2-7; 8 bases map to TRBD2. Trimming removed 9 bases from V and 12 bases from J; junction bases left unmatched: 7. Looked up from germline, CDR1 is MNHGY and CDR2 is SVAAGI. The CDR3 totals 10 residues. The CDR3 reads CASESGSWYF. Here the CDR3 DNA reads TGTGCCAGTGAGAGCGGGAGTTGGTACTTC.

This chain joins TRBV15 and TRBJ1-1; D is unresolved. Deletions cut 1 base from V and 7 bases from J, with 10 bases between. Germline loops: CDR1 LNHNV, CDR2 YYDKDF (reference sequence). This CDR3 is built from 13 residues. CDR3 nucleotides: TGTGCCACCAGCAGAGTCGAGGAATATGAAGCTTTCTTT. It specifies CATSRVEEYEAFF. The full variable domain, in which reference TRBV15 and TRBJ1-1 provide the parts outside the CDR3, is DAMVIQNPRYQVTQFGKPVTLSCSQTLNHNVMYWYQQKSSQAPKLLFHYYDKDFNNEADTPDNFQSRRPNTSFCFLDIRSPGLGDTAMYLCATSRVEEYEAFFGQGTRLTVV.

The sample holds one count of this clone. The gene calls are TRBV3-1 (or the pseudogene TRBV3-2) and TRBJ2-3, with a possible D match to TRBD2 (6 bases). Trimming took 3 bases from V and 0 from J, leaving 7 bases between them. In germline, CDR1 is LGHDT, CDR2 YNNKEL (reference sequence). There are 14 residues in the CDR3. CDR3 bases: TGTGCCAGCAGCCAGGGGACTAGCACAGATACGCAGTATTTT. It encodes CASSQGTSTDTQYF.

In this sample, this clone turned up a few times. The CDR3 bases are TGCGCCAGCAGCCAAGGTCCGGAGGTCGAGCAGTACTTC. It yields the protein CASSQGPEVEQYF. The J gene is TRBJ2-7, the V gene TRBV4-1, with D possibly matching TRBD2 (5 bases). Germline V gene lookup returns CDR1 MGHRA and CDR2 YSYEKL. V lost 1 base to trimming and J lost 6 bases, with 10 bases between them. The CDR3 is 13 amino acids.